Listed here are 4 T cell receptor beta chains from one sample, sequenced in a study of T cells in Graves' hyperthyroidism and ophthalmopathy. There were TCR beta CDR3 regions amplified from RNA transcripts. Carried out on the TCR CDR3, a first-round RT-PCR used the HTBI primer set. MiXCR, applied by TCRdb to the multiplex PCR reads, yields one record per CDR3 protein. The repertoire holds 500,000 to 600,000 distinct CDR3 sequences, about 20% seen once, with over 45% in the top ten. The source material was blood. The receptors were gathered from a man in his forties with Graves' ophthalmopathy.

This clonotype was detected a few times. The chain couples TRBV13 to TRBJ2-7; 8 bases are shared with TRBD1. The CDR3 contains 15 residues. Per germline, CDR1 PRHDT and CDR2 FYEKMQ (reference sequence). V was pared by 1 base and J by 1 base, with 3 bases of the junction left unmatched. CDR3: CASSLVDRASYEQYF. The CDR3 coding sequence is TGTGCCAGCAGCTTAGTGGACAGGGCTTCCTACGAGCAGTACTTC.

The chain has TRBV9 and TRBJ2-5; TRBD2 matches at 7 bases. The CDR3 runs to 13 residues. J gave up 9 bases and V 0 bases, and 5 bases lay outside the gene matches. From germline, CDR1 is SGDLS and CDR2 YYNGEE. CDR3 amino acids: CASSVATREAQYF. As DNA, the CDR3 is TGTGCCAGCAGCGTAGCTACACGGGAGGCCCAGTACTTC.

This clonotype was recorded a few times. V is TRBV29-1 and J is TRBJ2-7; TRBD2 matches 7 bases. V was clipped by 6 bases and J by 7 bases; unmatched bases: 6. The CDR3 contains 11 residues. Germline V gene sequence: CDR1 SQVTM, CDR2 ANQGSEA. The DNA for the CDR3 is TGCAGCGTGATGGGAGGGCCGGAGCAGTACTTC. As protein: CSVMGGPEQYF.

The chain is built from TRBV20-1 and TRBJ1-6; D might be TRBD1 (6 bases). Looked up from germline, CDR1 is DFQATT and CDR2 is SNEGSKA (reference sequence). The CDR3 length is 14 residues. The ends were cut back, 6 bases at V and 7 bases at J, with 16 bases in the middle. The CDR3 is CSAYKGQPNSPLHF. For the CDR3, the DNA is TGCAGTGCCTATAAAGGACAGCCCAATTCACCCCTCCACTTT.